The sequence of this T cell receptor beta chain was determined in a study of T-cell memory formation after mild COVID-19. Study-wide context: For the most part, TCR clusters were specific to one donor.

V lost 5 bases to trimming and J lost 13 bases; unmatched junction nucleotides: 10. This CDR3 has 14 amino acids. In germline, CDR1 is LGHNT, CDR2 FRNRAP. Study-wide points: A second wave expanding day 15 to 37 was CD4+-biased; contracting clones were balanced. In second-wave clones peaking day 37, SARS-CoV-2 specificity remained unconfirmed.

Constant-segment-primed 5'RACE gave TCR alpha and TCR beta cDNA libraries with sample barcodes and UMIs. TCRdb re-analysed the 5' RACE reads in MiXCR, keeping a single row per CDR3 protein. The table shows about 260,000 distinct CDR3 sequences, with roughly 16% occurring only once. Turning to this clonotype: The target antigen is unknown.

The V call is TRBV12-5, the J call TRBJ1-6; 8 bases agree with TRBD1. This TCR derives from a man aged 18 to 29 who had mild COVID-19 (a few samples of this study predate the infection). Cell type and time point are not known. Sequencing was performed on PBMCs or a T cell subset sorted from them (not recorded which). The CDR3 DNA is TGTGCTAGTGGTGGGGGGACAGGCCGCCCTCCCCTCCACTTT. As protein: CASGGGTGRPPLHF. Supplemented by reference TRBV12-5 and TRBJ1-6, the full variable domain reads DARVTQTPRHKVTEMGQEVTMRCQPILGHNTVFWYRQTMMQGLELLAYFRNRAPLDDSGMPKDRFSAEMPDATLATLKIQPSEPRDSAVYFCASGGGTGRPPLHFGNGTRLTVT.